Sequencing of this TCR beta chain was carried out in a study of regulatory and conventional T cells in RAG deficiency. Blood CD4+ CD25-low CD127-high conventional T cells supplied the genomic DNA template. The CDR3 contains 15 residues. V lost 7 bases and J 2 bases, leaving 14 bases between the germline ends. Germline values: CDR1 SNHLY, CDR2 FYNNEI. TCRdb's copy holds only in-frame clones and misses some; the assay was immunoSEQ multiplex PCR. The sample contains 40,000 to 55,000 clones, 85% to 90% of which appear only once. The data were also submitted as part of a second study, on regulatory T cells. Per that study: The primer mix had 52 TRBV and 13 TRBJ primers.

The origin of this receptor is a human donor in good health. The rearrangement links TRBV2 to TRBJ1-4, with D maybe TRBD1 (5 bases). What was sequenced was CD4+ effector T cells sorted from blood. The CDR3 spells CASTARARTNEKLFF. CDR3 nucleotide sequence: TGTGCCAGCACGGCCAGGGCTAGGACTAATGAAAAACTGTTTTTT.